This T cell receptor (beta chain) derives from a study of identical twins. Findings of the study overall: Invariant MAIT and iNKT cells could partly confound zero-insertion analyses.

From the 5' RACE reads, TCRdb called clonotypes with MiXCR, one entry per CDR3 protein. This table has about 660,000 distinct CDR3 sequences, approximately 9% appearing once. This clonotype showed up many times. Antigen: not known. The sample also formed part of further work on yellow fever vaccine responses in identical twins.

The specimen was PBMCs. The source of this sequence is a woman aged 18-30 years in good health.

In DNA, the CDR3 is TGCGCCAGCAGCTTGGCCGCTACAGGGTTGAACACTGAAGCTTTCTTT. It is translated as CASSLAATGLNTEAFF. V and J are TRBV5-1 and TRBJ1-1, with a tentative D call TRBD1 (6 bases). Germline CDR1 and CDR2: SGHRS and YFSETQ. V lost 0 bases and J lost 0, with 12 bases in between. CDR3 length: 16 amino acids.